Following are 11 T cell receptor beta chains from one sample sequenced in a study of T cell repertoires in cytomegalovirus infection. These receptors have no identified antigens. From the reads, TCRdb called clonotypes with MiXCR, one entry per CDR3 protein. In the table there are approximately 910,000 distinct CDR3 sequences, around 30% of which are singletons. Sequenced material: cultured CD8+ T cells from PBMCs, taken from culture after CMV antigen stimulation. All receptors derive from a human donor in good health (CMV status not recorded). Some clones in this sample may be carry-over from other donors' samples.

This clonotype has ten or more counts. The chain carries TRBV15 and TRBJ1-2; D gene uncertain. The CDR3 covers 15 residues. Deletions cut 0 bases from V and 5 bases from J, with 13 bases between. Germline CDR1 and CDR2: LNHNV and YYDKDF (reference sequence). CDR3 in amino acids: CATSRDRYLGYGYTF. CDR3 bases: TGTGCCACCAGCAGAGATCGATATCTCGGTTATGGCTACACCTTC.

This clonotype was seen many times. The chain is built from TRBV7-8 and TRBJ2-1; D gene unclear. Germline V lookup: CDR1 SGHVS, CDR2 FQNEAQ. V was cut by 5 bases and J by 4 bases, with 24 bases left in between. The CDR3 runs 18 residues. The CDR3 sequence: CASSRLKRHNVLYNEQFF. The CDR3 nucleotides are TGTGCCAGCAGCCGCTTAAAAAGACACAATGTACTTTACAATGAGCAGTTCTTC.

The chain joins TRBV20-1 to TRBJ2-2, with D perhaps TRBD1 (6 bases). Germline V gives CDR1 DFQATT, CDR2 SNEGSKA (reference sequence). CDR3 length equals 14 residues. Between the trimmed V and J ends, which lost 0 bases and 6 bases, there was a span of 11 bases. In DNA form, the CDR3 reads TGCAGTGCTAGAGATGGCAGGGGAGCCGGGGAGCTGTTTTTT. As protein: CSARDGRGAGELFF.

V and J are TRBV10-2 and TRBJ1-1, with a tentative D call TRBD1 (5 bases). The V gene lost 11 bases and the J gene lost 0 bases, with 10 bases spanning the gap. Germline V gene sequence: CDR1 WSHSY, CDR2 SAAADI. The CDR3 sequence is 12 residues long. The DNA of the CDR3 is TGCGCCTCTGGGGGGGTGAACACTGAAGCTTTCTTT. This codes for CASGGVNTEAFF.

V and J are TRBV6-2 or TRBV6-3 and TRBJ2-1, with no clear D. V lost 1 base to trimming and J lost 11 bases, with 9 bases between them. In germline, CDR1 is MNHEY, CDR2 SVGEGT. CDR3 size: 12 residues. The CDR3 nucleotides are TGTGCCAGCAGTTACTACAGTTTACAGCAGTTCTTC. It encodes CASSYYSLQQFF.

The CDR3 nucleotides read TGTGCCAGTAGGAAGACAGGATCGAGAGGGGGAAACTATGGCTACACCTTC. Translation gives CASRKTGSRGGNYGYTF. V usage is TRBV19 and J usage is TRBJ1-2; possible D gene TRBD1, 6 bases. Germline values: CDR1 LNHDA, CDR2 SQIVND (reference sequence). The CDR3 has 17 amino acids. Trimming shortened V by 6 bases and J by 2 bases, and 22 bases separated the two germline ends.

The V gene is TRBV27, the J gene TRBJ2-5; 10 positions agree with TRBD2. This CDR3 contains 15 residues. V lost 5 bases to trimming and J lost 2 bases; unmatched junction nucleotides: 5. Germline CDR1 and CDR2: MNHEY and SMNVEV (reference sequence). CDR3 region: CASSTRAGGQETQYF. The DNA of the CDR3 is TGTGCCAGCAGTACTCGAGCGGGGGGGCAAGAGACCCAGTACTTC.

This clonotype was counted between two and nine times. V usage is TRBV5-5 and J usage is TRBJ2-1, with D possibly being TRBD1 or TRBD2 (6 bases each). The V and J ends lost 4 bases and 4 bases respectively, with 18 bases between them. Germline CDR1 reads SGHKS; CDR2 reads YYEKEE (reference sequence). The CDR3 sequence is 16 residues long. The CDR3 loop reads CASSPDWRGEYNEQFF. CDR3 coding DNA: TGTGCCAGCAGCCCTGATTGGAGGGGGGAATACAATGAGCAGTTCTTC.

This rearrangement joins TRBV6-1 to TRBJ1-1; no reliable D call. The germline gives CDR1 MNHNS, CDR2 SASEGT. CDR3 length: 11 amino acids. V gave up 6 bases and J gave up 6 bases, with 8 bases separating them. This CDR3 reads CASRETPEAFF. DNA for the CDR3: TGTGCCAGCAGGGAGACACCTGAAGCTTTCTTT.

The V gene is TRBV7-9, the J gene TRBJ2-5, with 7 nucleotides matching TRBD1. Germline V gene lookup returns CDR1 SEHNR and CDR2 FQNEAQ (reference sequence). The CDR3 totals 17 residues. With 1 base clipped from V and 3 bases from J, the junction kept 11 bases outside the gene matches. CDR3 DNA sequence: TGTGCCAGCAGCTTAGAGAGGGGCCGGGACAGAAAAGAGACCCAGTACTTC. This translates into CASSLERGRDRKETQYF.

The chain recombines TRBV19 with TRBJ1-5, with a tentative D call TRBD1 (5 bases). The CDR3 has 15 amino acids. Germline V lookup: CDR1 LNHDA, CDR2 SQIVND (reference sequence). The V gene lost 6 bases and the J gene lost 6 bases, with 18 bases spanning the gap. CDR3 DNA: TGTGCCAGTAGGATTAGCAGGGAAAGGGGTCAGCCCCAGCATTTT. It is translated as CASRISRERGQPQHF.